Listed below are T cell receptor beta chains from one sample, sequenced in a study of blood T cell repertoires in COVID-19. Assay: immunoSEQ multiplex PCR; the TCRdb copy retains only in-frame clones and omits some. This sample carries approximately 210,000 clones, 82% of them seen once, and the ten largest clones take about an eighth. Input material: peripheral blood. These receptors came from a woman aged 40-49 years with acute or convalescent COVID-19. The CDR3 runs from the conserved cysteine through the conserved F or W. A D gene is named only where the DNA matches it firmly. A row's size may be missing; if present it is once, few, many or a size class.

clone size	D gene	V gene	J gene	CDR3 DNA	CDR3 protein
few	-	TRBV6-5	TRBJ1-5	TGTGCCATCCGGGGGGGGTATAGCAATCAGCCCCAGCATTTT	CAIRGGYSNQPQHF
once	TRBD1	TRBV19	TRBJ1-1	TGTGCCAGCCTGGAGGGGGCCCATTTGAACACTGAAGCTTTCTTT	CASLEGAHLNTEAFF
once	-	TRBV7-2	TRBJ2-5	TGTGCCAGCAGCTCAACAGGTGTCCAAGAGACCCAGTACTTC	CASSSTGVQETQYF
-	-	TRBV4-3	TRBJ2-3	TGCGCCAGCAGCCAAATGCCAGCGGATACGCAGTATTTT	CASSQMPADTQYF
-	-	TRBV2	TRBJ2-1	TGTGCCAGCAGTGAAGAGGGGCGCACCTCCTACAATGAGCAGTTCTTC	CASSEEGRTSYNEQFF
-	-	TRBV14	TRBJ2-7	TGTGCCAGCAGCCTCAGGGACTCGCCCTACGAGCAGTACTTC	CASSLRDSPYEQYF
-	TRBD1	TRBV6-6	TRBJ2-1	TGTGCCAGCAAATCAGGGGGCGCGGAAGGCAATGAGCAGTTCTTC	CASKSGGAEGNEQFF
-	-	TRBV10-3	TRBJ2-3	TGTGCCATCAGTGTCTCAACTCCGGGAGATACGCAGTATTTT	CAISVSTPGDTQYF
-	-	TRBV7-3	TRBJ2-2	TGTGCCAGCAGTATCGCCGGGACAATTAACACCGGGGAGCTGTTTTTT	CASSIAGTINTGELFF
-	TRBD2	TRBV6-6	TRBJ2-3	TGTGCCAGCAGTCCTACTAGCGGGGGATTTAGCACAGATACGCAGTATTTT	CASSPTSGGFSTDTQYF
-	-	TRBV7-2	TRBJ2-5	TGTGCCAGCAGCTTAACGGACAGGACCCAGTACTTC	CASSLTDRTQYF
once	TRBD1	TRBV5-6	TRBJ2-3	TGTGCCAGCAGCAGGGACAGACAGGGGGATACGCAGTATTTT	CASSRDRQGDTQYF
-	-	TRBV5-1	TRBJ2-1	TGCGCCAGCAGCTTGGAATATTACAATGAGCAGTTCTTC	CASSLEYYNEQFF
-	-	TRBV27	TRBJ2-1	TGTGCCTCCCTTGGAGGCTCAGGTGAGCAGTTCTTC	CASLGGSGEQFF
-	TRBD1	TRBV15	TRBJ2-7	TGTGCCACCAGCAGAGGGACCGGGACAGTCTACGAGCAGTACTTC	CATSRGTGTVYEQYF
-	-	TRBV5-6	TRBJ1-3	TGTGCCAGCAGCTTCCCACAGGTTGGCTCTGGAAACACCATATATTTT	CASSFPQVGSGNTIYF
-	-	TRBV21-1	TRBJ2-7	TGTGCCAGCAGCAGCCCCCGGGGCTACGAGCAGTACTTC	CASSSPRGYEQYF
-	TRBD1	TRBV5-1	TRBJ2-3	TGCGCCAGCAGCCCAAGGGACAGGGGCTCAGATACGCAGTATTTT	CASSPRDRGSDTQYF
-	-	TRBV15	TRBJ2-2	TGTGCCACCAGCAGAGATCAGGCGGGCGACACCGGGGAGCTGTTTTTT	CATSRDQAGDTGELFF
once	TRBD1	TRBV5-4	TRBJ1-1	TGTGCCAGCAGCCACAAACAGGGGCCGTCTCCTGAAGCTTTCTTT	CASSHKQGPSPEAFF